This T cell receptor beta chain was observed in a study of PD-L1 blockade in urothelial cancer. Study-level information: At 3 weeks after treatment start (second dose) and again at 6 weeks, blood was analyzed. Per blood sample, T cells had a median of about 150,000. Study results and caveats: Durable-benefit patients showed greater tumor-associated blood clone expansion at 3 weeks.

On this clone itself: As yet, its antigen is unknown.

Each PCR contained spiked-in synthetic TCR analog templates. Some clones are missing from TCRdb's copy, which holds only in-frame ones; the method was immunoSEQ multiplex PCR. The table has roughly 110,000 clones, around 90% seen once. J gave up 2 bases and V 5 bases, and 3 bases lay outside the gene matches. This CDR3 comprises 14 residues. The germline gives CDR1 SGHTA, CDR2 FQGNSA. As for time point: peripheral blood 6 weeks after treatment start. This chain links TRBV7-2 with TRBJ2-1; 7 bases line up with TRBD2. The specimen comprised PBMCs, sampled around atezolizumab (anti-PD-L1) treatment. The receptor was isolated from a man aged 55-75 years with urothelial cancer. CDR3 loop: CASSQRGAYNEQFF. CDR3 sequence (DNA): TGTGCCAGCAGCCAGCGGGGTGCCTACAATGAGCAGTTCTTC.